One sample yielded the 31 T cell receptor beta chains listed below, sequenced in a study of blood T cell repertoires in COVID-19. Profiling relied on immunoSEQ multiplex PCR, and the TCRdb table lists in-frame clones only, not all of them. The profile covers some 110,000 clones, with around 74% appearing a single time and 6% taken by the ten largest. Sequencing was performed on peripheral blood. These TCRs come from an elderly man with COVID-19, enrolled during active disease.

This clone has ten or more counts. The V gene is TRBV27, the J gene TRBJ1-1; D is ambiguous. This CDR3 is 16 amino acids long. Deletions cut 8 bases from V and 3 bases from J, with 22 bases between. CDR1 MNHEY and CDR2 SMNVEV come from the germline V gene (reference sequence). The CDR3 DNA follows: TGTGCCAGCGGCCCCCGAGGCCCTGTGAGTGACACTGAAGCTTTCTTT. Protein product: CASGPRGPVSDTEAFF.

The chain couples TRBV18 to TRBJ2-7, with 11 bases aligning to TRBD1. From germline, CDR1 is KGHSH and CDR2 LQKENI. Germline trimming cut 3 bases from V and 4 bases from J; bases unmatched to any gene: 5. The CDR3 sequence is 15 residues long. DNA for the CDR3: TGTGCCAGCTCACCGGGGACAGGGGGTCCGTACGAGCAGTACTTC. Protein: CASSPGTGGPYEQYF. Full variable domain (remainder filled in from reference TRBV18 and TRBJ2-7): NAGVMQNPRHLVRRRGQEARLRCSPMKGHSHVYWYRQLPEEGLKFMVYLQKENIIDESGMPKERFSAEFPKEGPSILRIQQVVRGDSAAYFCASSPGTGGPYEQYFGPGTRLTVT.

This clone was seen a few times. The chain links TRBV3-1 (or the pseudogene TRBV3-2) to TRBJ2-7, with 8 bases matching TRBD2. In germline, CDR1 is LGHDT, CDR2 YNNKEL (reference sequence). The CDR3 sequence is 15 residues long. The junction had 7 bases not matched to a gene; V was cut back by 4 bases and J by 2 bases. The CDR3 sequence is CASSPPGGLAYEQYF. CDR3 nucleotide sequence: TGTGCCAGCAGCCCCCCCGGGGGACTAGCCTACGAGCAGTACTTC.

This chain links TRBV13 with TRBJ2-7; the match to TRBD1 covers 7 bases. Losses at the gene ends were 3 bases for V and 1 base for J; bases not matched to a gene: 9. CDR1 is PRHDT and CDR2 is FYEKMQ in the germline V gene (reference sequence). The CDR3 has 16 residues. The CDR3 DNA sequence: TGTGCCAGCAGCTTCTTCAGACAGGGTCGGTCCTACGAGCAGTACTTC. Translating it yields CASSFFRQGRSYEQYF.

The chain recombines TRBV5-4 with TRBJ2-1; 14 bases fit TRBD2. J gave up 8 bases and V 4 bases, and 8 bases lay outside the gene matches. Germline CDR1 reads SGHNT; CDR2 reads YYREEE (reference sequence). CDR3 length: 16 residues. The DNA for the CDR3 is TGTGCCAGCAGCCAGGGACTAGCGGGGGCGAGGCATGAGCAGTTCTTC. Translated: CASSQGLAGARHEQFF. The variable domain in full, completed from reference TRBV5-4 and TRBJ2-1, reads ETGVTQSPTHLIKTRGQQVTLRCSSQSGHNTVSWYQQALGQGPQFIFQYYREEENGRGNFPPRFSGLQFPNYSSELNVNALELDDSALYLCASSQGLAGARHEQFFGPGTRLTVL.

The chain has TRBV5-1 and TRBJ2-2; TRBD1 aligns across 9 bases. This CDR3 is 18 amino acids long. J was trimmed by 0 bases and V by 4 bases; bases with no gene match: 10. CDR1 is SGHRS, CDR2 YFSETQ, per germline. CDR3 sequence (DNA): TGCGCCAGCAGCACCTGGACAGGGGTTACTTCGAACACCGGGGAGCTGTTTTTT. Protein sequence: CASSTWTGVTSNTGELFF.

The rearrangement uses TRBV4-2 and TRBJ1-1; 9 nucleotides match TRBD1. V shed 1 base, J shed 5 bases, and the junction held 5 bases outside the gene matches. There are 15 residues in the CDR3. Germline values: CDR1 LGHNA, CDR2 YNFKEQ. The CDR3 nucleotides are TGTGCCAGCAGCCAAGTGGGACAGGGAGGGACTGAAGCTTTCTTT. Translated: CASSQVGQGGTEAFF.

V and J are TRBV27 and TRBJ1-5, with 8 bases fitting TRBD1. J lost 5 bases, V lost 5 bases, and 5 bases had no gene match. This CDR3 is built from 14 residues. Germline V gives CDR1 MNHEY, CDR2 SMNVEV (reference sequence). The CDR3 DNA reads TGTGCCAGCAGTCCGGGACAGGAGGATCAGCCCCAGCATTTT. Translation gives CASSPGQEDQPQHF.

The chain is built from TRBV27 and TRBJ2-1; unclear D gene. The CDR3 has 12 residues. Germline values: CDR1 MNHEY, CDR2 SMNVEV (reference sequence). V lost 4 bases to trimming and J lost 2 bases, with 3 bases between them. For the CDR3, the DNA is TGTGCCAGCAGTTCAACCTACAATGAGCAGTTCTTC. It yields the protein CASSSTYNEQFF.

This clone was recorded only once. The chain links TRBV11-2 to TRBJ1-6; D ambiguous. CDR1 and CDR2 from the germline V gene are SGHAT and FQNNGV. The CDR3 spans 15 residues. Between the trimmed V and J ends, which lost 4 bases and 9 bases, there was a span of 16 bases. CDR3 coding DNA: TGTGCCAGCAGCTCCCAAAGAGGAACGGGTTCACCCCTCCACTTT. This sequence encodes CASSSQRGTGSPLHF.

This chain uses TRBV28 with TRBJ2-3; possibly TRBD1 for D (8 bases). V was shortened by 5 bases and J by 2 bases, with 14 bases between the two germline ends. This CDR3 contains 15 residues. The germline gives CDR1 MDHEN, CDR2 SYDVKM. The chain's CDR3 is CASSGQGGVTDTQYF. The CDR3 coding sequence is TGTGCCAGCAGTGGACAGGGAGGGGTCACAGATACGCAGTATTTT.

The rearrangement joins TRBV11-3 to TRBJ2-1; 7 bases are a match to TRBD2. J lost 3 bases, V lost 5 bases, and 10 bases had no gene match. The V gene's germline CDR1 is SGHNT and CDR2 YENEEA. The CDR3 runs to 16 residues. CDR3 amino acids: CASSPSREALYNEQFF. CDR3 nucleotide sequence: TGTGCCAGCAGCCCCAGCCGGGAGGCCCTCTACAATGAGCAGTTCTTC.

This CDR3 is CASSGGLYYNEQFF. CDR3 sequence (DNA): TGTGCCAGCAGCGGAGGACTCTACTACAATGAGCAGTTCTTC. The genes are TRBV5-5 and TRBJ2-1, with D maybe TRBD2 (5 bases). V was trimmed by 4 bases and J by 3 bases, leaving 11 bases between them. The germline V gene encodes CDR1 SGHKS and CDR2 YYEKEE (reference sequence). The CDR3 contains 14 residues.

This chain connects TRBV24-1 to TRBJ2-1; 8 bases match TRBD1. Germline CDR1 reads KGHDR; CDR2 reads SFDVKD. The CDR3 is 16 amino acids. With V trimmed by 7 bases and J by 3 bases, 10 bases remained unmatched. Here the CDR3 DNA reads TGTGCCACCAGCAACACCGGGACAGGACACTACAATGAGCAGTTCTTC. Its protein is CATSNTGTGHYNEQFF.

The chain combines TRBV2 with TRBJ1-2, with D possibly TRBD1 on 5 matching bases. The CDR3 contains 16 residues. V lost 4 bases and J 6 bases, leaving 21 bases between the germline ends. Germline V gives CDR1 SNHLY, CDR2 FYNNEI. CDR3 coding DNA: TGTGCCAGCAGTGCCTTGATGGGGGGAGATCCAAATGGCTACACCTTC. It translates to CASSALMGGDPNGYTF.

This sequence joins TRBV12-3 or TRBV12-4 and TRBJ2-5; TRBD2 might be the D (6 bases). The CDR3 has 13 residues. V lost 6 bases, J lost 4 bases, and 12 bases lay in between. The CDR3 DNA reads as TGTGCCAGCAGAAGACTAGTTGGAGAGACCCAGTACTTC. This gives the protein CASRRLVGETQYF.

The chain is built from TRBV28 and TRBJ2-7; D is possibly TRBD2 (6 bases). Germline assignment: CDR1 MDHEN and CDR2 SYDVKM. The CDR3 totals 14 residues. V was clipped by 6 bases and J by 1 base, with 13 bases between them. The CDR3 sequence: CASRAGSPSYEQYF. The CDR3 region has the DNA TGTGCCAGCAGGGCGGGGTCACCTTCCTACGAGCAGTACTTC.

This clone was observed once. The genes are TRBV24-1 and TRBJ2-3; 9 bases map to TRBD2. This CDR3 contains 15 residues. The V and J ends lost 6 bases and 3 bases, in that order; junction bases with no gene match: 6. Germline values: CDR1 KGHDR, CDR2 SFDVKD. In nucleotides, the CDR3 is TGTGCCACCAGTTCTCAGCGGGAGGTGACAGATACGCAGTATTTT. As protein: CATSSQREVTDTQYF.

The gene calls are TRBV5-8 and TRBJ1-5, with D uncertain. CDR3 length: 12 amino acids. The germline gives CDR1 SGHTS, CDR2 YDEGEE. Trimming removed 1 base from V and 5 bases from J, with 4 bases in between. Here the CDR3 reads CASSLIYQPQHF. CDR3 DNA sequence: TGTGCCAGCAGCTTGATATATCAGCCCCAGCATTTT.

The chain couples TRBV11-2 to TRBJ1-1; D not resolved. CDR1 and CDR2 (germline): SGHAT, FQNNGV. The CDR3 sequence is 18 residues long. With 0 bases removed from V and 2 bases from J, the gap between germline ends came to 19 bases. In DNA, the CDR3 is TGTGCCAGCAGCTTAGAAGGGCCCTGGGAGACACCCAACACTGAAGCTTTCTTT. Protein sequence: CASSLEGPWETPNTEAFF.

The chain carries TRBV6-2 or TRBV6-3 and TRBJ1-4; a weak D match, TRBD1 (5 bases). Trimming left V 0 bases short and J 4 bases short, with 12 bases between. Germline-derived CDR1 and CDR2 are MNHEY and SVGEGT. The CDR3 sequence is 16 residues long. The CDR3 coding sequence is TGTGCCAGCAGTTACTCAGGGGATAAGGATAATGAAAAACTGTTTTTT. Amino acid sequence: CASSYSGDKDNEKLFF.

This clone was counted a few times. The genes are TRBV12-3 or TRBV12-4 and TRBJ1-6; 7 nucleotides agree with TRBD1. After removal of 10 bases from V and 6 bases from J, the junction contained 6 bases not matched to a gene. The CDR3 contains 13 residues. The DNA for the CDR3 is TGTGCCACGGCTGGGACAGTTAATTCACCCCTCCACTTT. It translates to CATAGTVNSPLHF.

This sequence joins TRBV28 and TRBJ2-5, with TRBD2 identical over 7 bases. In germline, CDR1 is MDHEN, CDR2 SYDVKM. J lost 2 bases, V lost 8 bases, and 2 bases had no gene match. There are 12 residues in the CDR3. In DNA, the CDR3 is TGTGCCAGCGTGCGGGGGCAAGAGACCCAGTACTTC. It encodes CASVRGQETQYF.

A few counts support this clone. The chain recombines TRBV6-5 with TRBJ1-4; 7 nucleotides agree with TRBD1. This CDR3 spans 15 amino acids. Trimming removed 7 bases from V and 6 bases from J; junction bases left unmatched: 11. From germline, CDR1 is MNHEY and CDR2 SVGAGI. In DNA, the CDR3 is TGTGCCAGCATGGGAAACAGGGGCAAGTATGAAAAACTGTTTTTT. It specifies CASMGNRGKYEKLFF.

The chain has TRBV28 and TRBJ1-5; D gene unclear. The CDR3 is made up of 13 amino acids. In germline, CDR1 is MDHEN, CDR2 SYDVKM. The germline V and J ends were trimmed by 7 bases and 5 bases, with 12 bases remaining between them. CDR3 loop: CASKEGVYQPQHF. As DNA, the CDR3 is TGTGCCAGCAAGGAAGGAGTGTATCAGCCCCAGCATTTT.

The V gene is TRBV5-4, the J gene TRBJ2-1; 7 bases fit TRBD1. V gave up 3 bases and J gave up 2 bases; unmatched junction bases: 8. The CDR3 totals 16 residues. Germline CDR1 is SGHNT and CDR2 is YYREEE (reference sequence). The DNA of the CDR3 is TGTGCCAGCAGCTCCCGACAGGGCAACACCTACAATGAGCAGTTCTTC. It yields the protein CASSSRQGNTYNEQFF.

This clone was observed once. This rearrangement joins TRBV27 to TRBJ2-7, with D unclear. The CDR3 extends over 16 amino acids. The V gene lost 0 bases and the J gene lost 7 bases, with 19 bases spanning the gap. CDR1 and CDR2 from the germline V gene are MNHEY and SMNVEV (reference sequence). The CDR3 sequence: CASSLSLAQALSEQYF. CDR3 bases: TGTGCCAGCAGTTTATCCCTCGCCCAGGCCCTTAGTGAGCAGTACTTC.

On this clone: This likely comes from a read error, as the CDR3 has no conserved phenylalanine or tryptophan at its end. The DNA is omitted, as the CDR3 cannot be located on it reliably, and the CDR3 follows TCRdb's listing. CDR3 protein: CASSQDLALAPLWL. The gene calls are TRBV4-2 and TRBJ2-4; the tabulated D call, TRBD2, remains unverified against the DNA. Germline assignment: CDR1 LGHNA and CDR2 YNFKEQ. The CDR3 is 14 residues long, counting both termini.

The sample holds a few counts of this clone. The chain has TRBV6-6 and TRBJ2-1, with 7 bases matching TRBD2. CDR3 length: 14 amino acids. The J segment lost 3 bases and the V segment lost 5 bases, leaving 4 bases of the junction unmatched. CDR1 and CDR2 (germline): MNHNY, SVGAGI (reference sequence). DNA of the CDR3: TGTGCCAGCAGTGCCGAGCGGGACTACAATGAGCAGTTCTTC. The encoded protein is CASSAERDYNEQFF.

This chain uses TRBV19 with TRBJ2-1; TRBD1 matches at 7 bases. Germline V gives CDR1 LNHDA, CDR2 SQIVND (reference sequence). CDR3 length equals 14 residues. The ends lost 4 bases at V and 9 bases at J; junction bases unmatched: 9. The CDR3 DNA reads TGTGCCAGTAGTACCAGGGGGACCCGGGTTGAGCAGTTCTTC. Translation gives CASSTRGTRVEQFF.

The rearrangement joins TRBV7-6 to TRBJ1-5; 8 nucleotides match TRBD1. Trimming removed 5 bases from V and 6 bases from J; junction bases left unmatched: 6. The CDR3 has 14 amino acids. CDR1 is SGHVS and CDR2 is FNYEAQ in the germline V gene. As DNA, the CDR3 is TGTGCCAGCAGCCTCGGACAGGGCCTTCAGCCCCAGCATTTT. Encoded protein: CASSLGQGLQPQHF. Full variable domain (missing parts from reference TRBV7-6 and TRBJ1-5): GAGVSQSPRYKVTKRGQDVALRCDPISGHVSLYWYRQALGQGPEFLTYFNYEAQQDKSGLPNDRFSAERPEGSISTLTIQRTEQRDSAMYRCASSLGQGLQPQHFGDGTRLSIL.